This TCR beta chain was recovered during a study of blood T cell repertoires in COVID-19. The CDR3 is 12 amino acids. The germline gives CDR1 SNHLY, CDR2 FYNNEI. Trimming took off 6 bases at V and 9 bases at J, with 14 bases between the two ends. Some clones are missing from TCRdb's copy, which holds only in-frame ones; the method was immunoSEQ multiplex PCR. This table holds 70,000 or so clones, 85% to 90% found once. Material for sequencing was peripheral blood. The V and J genes are TRBV2 and TRBJ1-1; D perhaps matches TRBD1 (6 bases). The receptor comes from a woman of 80 years or more with active COVID-19. CDR3 loop: CASRDDRPKAFF. DNA for the CDR3: TGTGCCAGCAGGGATGACAGGCCAAAAGCTTTCTTT. Using reference TRBV2 and TRBJ1-1 for the parts outside the CDR3, the full variable domain is EPEVTQTPSHQVTQMGQEVILRCVPISNHLYFYWYRQILGQKVEFLVSFYNNEISEKSEIFDDQFSVERPDGSNFTLKIRSTKLEDSAMYFCASRDDRPKAFFGQGTRLTVV.